This T cell receptor beta chain was recorded in a study of blood T cells in healthy people across ages. With a J-beta primer mix and a sample-barcoded 5' primer, a second PCR ran about 7 to 12 cycles. TCRdb fed the 5' RACE reads into MiXCR, producing one record per CDR3 protein. The profile covers 850,000 to 1,300,000 distinct CDR3 sequences, with around 45% appearing a single time and 15% to 20% taken by the ten largest. From germline, CDR1 is WSHSY and CDR2 SAAADI. The CDR3 spans 15 residues. V was pared by 3 bases and J by 6 bases, with 15 bases between. The clonotype comes from an older woman in good health. The sequenced sample was blood. The chain joins TRBV10-2 to TRBJ1-5; TRBD1 might be the D (5 bases). The CDR3 DNA is TGCGCCAGCAGTGATCTGTTTGGGGACGCTCAGCCCCAGCATTTT. Encoded protein: CASSDLFGDAQPQHF.